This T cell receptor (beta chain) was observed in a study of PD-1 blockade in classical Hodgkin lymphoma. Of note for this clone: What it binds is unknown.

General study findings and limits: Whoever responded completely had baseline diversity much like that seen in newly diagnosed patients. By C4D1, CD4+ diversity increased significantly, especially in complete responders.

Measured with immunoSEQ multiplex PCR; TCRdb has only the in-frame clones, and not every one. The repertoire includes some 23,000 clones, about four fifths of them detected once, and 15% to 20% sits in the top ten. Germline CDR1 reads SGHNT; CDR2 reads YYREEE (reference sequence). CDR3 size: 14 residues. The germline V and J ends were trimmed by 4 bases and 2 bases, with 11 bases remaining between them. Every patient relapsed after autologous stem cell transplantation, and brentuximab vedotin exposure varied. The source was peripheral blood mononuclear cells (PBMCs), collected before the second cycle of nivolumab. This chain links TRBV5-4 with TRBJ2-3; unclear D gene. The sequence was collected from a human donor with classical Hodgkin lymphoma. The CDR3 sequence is CASSLWSFTDTQYF. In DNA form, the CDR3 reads TGTGCCAGCAGCCTCTGGTCCTTCACAGATACGCAGTATTTT.